In this sample, the clone carrying this TCR beta chain turned up once. Germline V gene data show CDR1 as MGHRA and CDR2 as YSYEKL. CDR3 length: 15 amino acids. V shed 1 base and J 2 bases; nucleotides not matched to a gene: 2. The data belong to a study of graft-versus-host responses after intestinal transplantation. Study background: The recipients all started with anti-thymocyte globulin induction and then took tacrolimus and steroids for about 3 years.

Researchers placed approximately 200,000 CFSE-labeled responder cells in culture with approximately 200,000 irradiated, violet-dye-labeled stimulator cells. Clones were sequenced by immunoSEQ multiplex PCR, and TCRdb holds only the in-frame ones, with some missing. The sample has approximately 11,000 clones, under 40% seen once. Overall study findings and caveats: The marrow of recipients harbored GvH clones, and ileum or blood showed some of them first.

The chain couples TRBV4-1 to TRBJ1-2; 9 bases are a match to TRBD1. The sequence was obtained from a human patient who was an organ donor for intestinal transplantation. The source was alloreactive CD4+ T cells from a mixed lymphocyte reaction culture, collected before transplantation. Specified subset: CFSE-low proliferating T cells sorted from approximately 6-day pre-transplant mixed lymphocyte reaction (GvH or HvG direction). CDR3 loop: CASSQGGTGNYGYTF. CDR3 in DNA: TGCGCCAGCAGCCAAGGGGGGACAGGGAACTATGGCTACACCTTC.